This entry is about one TCR beta chain. Its antigen is undetermined. Sequencing was performed with immunoSEQ multiplex PCR; in TCRdb, only in-frame clones are kept and a portion is missing. Of some 150,000 clones in the sample, 70% to 90% were seen once. The sample is drawn from a study of T cell responses to AZD1222 COVID-19 vaccine. Findings of the study overall: CD4 TCRs linked to vaccination spanned spike, dominating at 160-218 and 743-854. Following two doses of AZD1222, Spike-specific TCR breadth and depth rose. Donors in the cohort were predominantly white British and more often female, and clonal diversity was possibly underestimated. It was only 6 or 7 AZD1222 recipients who were seropositive at baseline.

Germline loops: CDR1 MDHEN, CDR2 SYDVKM. The CDR3 contains 13 residues. The ends were cut back, 10 bases at V and 6 bases at J, with 19 bases in the middle. The material was peripheral blood, obtained 28 days after the second dose of the MenACWY control vaccine. The chain is built from TRBV28 and TRBJ2-7, with D unresolved. The receptor was derived from an adult who received the MenACWY meningococcal vaccine as a control. CDR3 nucleotide sequence: TGTGCCACCCGGCTTGACCGGCGCGGCGAGCAGTACTTC. The encoded protein is CATRLDRRGEQYF.